Following are 21 T cell receptor beta chains from one sample sequenced in a study of cytomegalovirus exposure and HLA in healthy donors. It was with 60 Vbeta and 13 Jbeta primers that the PCR ran. TCRdb's table, derived via immunoSEQ multiplex PCR, lists solely in-frame clones and lacks some. The sample shows about 83,000 clones, around 78% of them seen only once. The sequenced material came from PBMCs. The receptors originated from a man between 18 and 35 years old in good health and CMV-seropositive.

This clone was seen a few times. The chain has TRBV6-5 and TRBJ1-1; D call uncertain. Germline loops: CDR1 MNHEY, CDR2 SVGAGI. The CDR3 extends over 11 amino acids. V was shortened by 6 bases and J by 11 bases, with 13 bases between the two germline ends. The CDR3 spells CASRNGPVAFF. The CDR3 bases are TGTGCCAGCAGAAATGGCCCCGTGGCTTTCTTT.

The rearrangement uses TRBV13 and TRBJ1-5; D ambiguous. This CDR3 region has 14 residues. The V end was cut by 3 bases, the J end by 3 bases, with 9 bases between. Germline assignment: CDR1 PRHDT and CDR2 FYEKMQ (reference sequence). The CDR3 region is CASSLAGFNQPQHF. CDR3 nucleotide sequence: TGTGCCAGCAGCTTGGCGGGGTTCAATCAGCCCCAGCATTTT.

This clone has just one count. The chain employs TRBV29-1 and TRBJ1-1, with no clear D. Per the germline V gene, CDR1 is SQVTM and CDR2 is ANQGSEA. The V end lost 2 bases, the J end lost 4 bases, and 14 bases lay between the germline ends. This CDR3 has 14 residues. This CDR3 is CSVEPAARSTEAFF. The CDR3 DNA follows: TGCAGCGTTGAACCGGCGGCGAGGAGCACTGAAGCTTTCTTT.

This clone was detected only once. The V call is TRBV7-2, the J call TRBJ1-5; D unresolved. The germline V gene encodes CDR1 SGHTA and CDR2 FQGNSA. The V end was cut by 3 bases, the J end by 3 bases, with 12 bases between. CDR3 length: 15 residues. Here the CDR3 DNA reads TGTGCCAGCAGCTTGTCCCGGGGAAACAATCAGCCCCAGCATTTT. Residues: CASSLSRGNNQPQHF.

This clone was observed a few times. The chain uses TRBV5-1 and TRBJ2-2; 7 nucleotides line up with TRBD1. CDR1 is SGHRS and CDR2 is YFSETQ in the germline V gene. V shed 0 bases and J 7 bases; nucleotides not matched to a gene: 3. The CDR3 length is 14 residues. The CDR3 here is CASSLGRGLGELFF. Here the CDR3 DNA reads TGCGCCAGCAGCTTGGGAAGGGGGCTCGGGGAGCTGTTTTTT.

The gene calls are TRBV28 and TRBJ2-1; 8 bases fit TRBD2. Germline-derived CDR1 and CDR2 are MDHEN and SYDVKM. The J segment lost 1 base and the V segment lost 6 bases, leaving 11 bases of the junction unmatched. The CDR3 is 17 amino acids. CDR3 protein: CASRTAGGTRSYNEQFF. CDR3 coding DNA: TGTGCCAGCAGGACCGCAGGAGGGACTAGGTCCTACAATGAGCAGTTCTTC.

This chain connects TRBV19 to TRBJ2-3; possibly TRBD1 for D (5 bases). This CDR3 has 13 amino acids. Germline assignment: CDR1 LNHDA and CDR2 SQIVND (reference sequence). Between the trimmed V and J ends, which lost 7 bases and 2 bases, there was a span of 10 bases. CDR3 in DNA: TGTGCCAGTAAAAAGGGGATCACAGATACGCAGTATTTT. This translates into CASKKGITDTQYF.

J is TRBJ2-7 and V is TRBV9; D is unresolved. The CDR3 loop spans 13 amino acids. V was pared by 7 bases and J by 1 base, with 12 bases between. Germline CDR1 is SGDLS and CDR2 is YYNGEE. The CDR3 DNA reads as TGTGCCAGCTCGTCCTCTCCTTCCTACGAGCAGTACTTC. Protein: CASSSSPSYEQYF.

This clone was counted only a few times. This chain uses TRBV7-3 with TRBJ1-1; TRBD1 is a possible D gene (5 bases). The CDR3 covers 14 residues. Between the trimmed V and J ends, which lost 1 base and 5 bases, there was a span of 11 bases. Per the germline V gene, CDR1 is SGHTA and CDR2 is FQGTGA. The chain's CDR3 is CASSLNGGGTEAFF. The CDR3 DNA sequence: TGTGCCAGCAGCTTAAACGGGGGGGGTACTGAAGCTTTCTTT.

This chain joins TRBV29-1 and TRBJ2-5; the match to TRBD1 covers 7 bases. The trim removed 6 bases at V and 1 base at J, leaving 11 bases unmatched. Germline lookup yields CDR1 SQVTM and CDR2 ANQGSEA. This CDR3 contains 15 residues. CDR3 in DNA: TGCAGCGTGAAACTCTCGGGACAGCCCCAAGAGACCCAGTACTTC. Translated, it gives CSVKLSGQPQETQYF. Supplemented by reference TRBV29-1 and TRBJ2-5, the full variable domain reads SAVISQKPSRDICQRGTSLTIQCQVDSQVTMMFWYRQQPGQSLTLIATANQGSEATYESGFVIDKFPISRPNLTFSTLTVSNMSPEDSSIYLCSVKLSGQPQETQYFGPGTRLLVL.

The chain links TRBV6-5 to TRBJ1-1; D is ambiguous. CDR1 and CDR2 from the germline V gene are MNHEY and SVGAGI. Deletions cut 4 bases from V and 5 bases from J, with 8 bases between. The CDR3 runs 12 residues. The CDR3 here is CASSSPLTEAFF. DNA for the CDR3: TGTGCCAGCAGTTCCCCGCTAACTGAAGCTTTCTTT.

About this clone: The junction does not match germline at one end; this may be a read error. The chain carries TRBV7-7 and TRBJ2-1; 13 nucleotides align to TRBD2. Germline V lookup: CDR1 SSHAT, CDR2 FNYEAQ (reference sequence). This CDR3 has 16 amino acids. This CDR3 is CASSLGGLAGVSEQFF. In DNA, the CDR3 is TGTGCTAGCAGCTTAGGAGGACTAGCGGGAGTGTCTGAGCAGTTCTTC.

On this clone: Other DNA sequences within the sample encode an identical CDR3. The chain combines TRBV5-1 with TRBJ2-5; tentative D call: TRBD1 (6 bases). CDR1 SGHRS and CDR2 YFSETQ come from the germline V gene. This CDR3 has 14 amino acids. Trimming left V 0 bases short and J 5 bases short, with 11 bases between. The CDR3 DNA reads TGCGCCAGCAGCTTGGCGGGGCAGGGGGAGACCCAGTACTTC. This translates into CASSLAGQGETQYF. The whole variable domain, filled in from reference TRBV5-1 and TRBJ2-5, reads KAGVTQTPRYLIKTRGQQVTLSCSPISGHRSVSWYQQTPGQGLQFLFEYFSETQRNKGNFPGRFSGRQFSNSRSEMNVSTLELGDSALYLCASSLAGQGETQYFGPGTRLLVL.

The gene calls are TRBV5-6 and TRBJ2-1; 14 nucleotides agree with TRBD2. The V gene's germline CDR1 is SGHDT and CDR2 YYEEEE. The V segment lost 4 bases and the J segment 15 bases; nucleotides outside the gene matches: 9. The CDR3 runs 14 residues. CDR3 residues: CASSPGLAGARRFF. In DNA form, the CDR3 reads TGTGCCAGCAGCCCGGGACTAGCGGGAGCCCGTCGGTTCTTC. The whole variable domain, remainder taken from reference TRBV5-6 and TRBJ2-1, is DAGVTQSPTHLIKTRGQQVTLRCSPKSGHDTVSWYQQALGQGPQFIFQYYEEEERQRGNFPDRFSGHQFPNYSSELNVNALLLGDSALYLCASSPGLAGARRFFGPGTRLTVL.

This clone was picked up a small number of times. This chain uses TRBV2 with TRBJ2-7; 11 nucleotides agree with TRBD2. The trim removed 3 bases at V and 9 bases at J, leaving 16 bases unmatched. Germline lookup yields CDR1 SNHLY and CDR2 FYNNEI. This CDR3 is 17 amino acids long. Here the CDR3 DNA reads TGTGCCAGCAGTGATCCACCGGGACTAGCGGCTGAAGAGGGGCAGTACTTC. Its translation is CASSDPPGLAAEEGQYF.

This chain uses TRBV9 with TRBJ2-7; the D gene is possibly TRBD2 (5 bases). This CDR3 contains 15 residues. V was trimmed by 2 bases and J by 1 base, leaving 13 bases between them. CDR1 and CDR2 (germline): SGDLS, YYNGEE. The CDR3 protein is CASSVASRPSYEQYF. CDR3 DNA: TGTGCCAGCAGCGTGGCTAGCCGCCCATCCTACGAGCAGTACTTC.

The rearrangement links TRBV4-2 to TRBJ2-5; 12 bases agree with TRBD2. The V gene's germline CDR1 is LGHNA and CDR2 YNFKEQ. Trimming cost V 4 bases and J 3 bases; bases outside gene matches: 12. There are 18 residues in the CDR3. The CDR3 sequence: CASSREGTSGPSEETQYF. Here the CDR3 DNA reads TGTGCCAGCAGCCGAGAGGGGACTAGCGGGCCTTCGGAAGAGACCCAGTACTTC.

The chain employs TRBV2 and TRBJ1-1; 8 bases agree with TRBD1. The length of the CDR3 is 15 residues. CDR1 SNHLY and CDR2 FYNNEI come from the germline V gene. V gave up 4 bases and J gave up 4 bases; unmatched junction bases: 8. DNA of the CDR3: TGTGCCAGCAGTGTTGACAGGGGTCCGGCCACTGAAGCTTTCTTT. Translation gives CASSVDRGPATEAFF. Full variable domain (rest looked up from reference TRBV2 and TRBJ1-1): EPEVTQTPSHQVTQMGQEVILRCVPISNHLYFYWYRQILGQKVEFLVSFYNNEISEKSEIFDDQFSVERPDGSNFTLKIRSTKLEDSAMYFCASSVDRGPATEAFFGQGTRLTVV.

This clone was observed a few times. The rearrangement joins TRBV27 to TRBJ1-1; D is unresolved. The CDR3 covers 13 residues. Germline V gene data show CDR1 as MNHEY and CDR2 as SMNVEV (reference sequence). Deletions cut 7 bases from V and 2 bases from J, with 11 bases between. This CDR3 is CASNSGINTEAFF. The CDR3 nucleotides are TGTGCCAGCAACTCCGGGATTAACACTGAAGCTTTCTTT.

The chain recombines TRBV28 with TRBJ2-5; D is perhaps TRBD2 (5 bases). Trimming took 3 bases from V and 1 from J, leaving 12 bases between them. Germline values: CDR1 MDHEN, CDR2 SYDVKM. This CDR3 spans 15 amino acids. The CDR3 DNA reads TGTGCCAGCAGTTTTTCAAGCGGACGCCAAGAGACCCAGTACTTC. Translation: CASSFSSGRQETQYF. Complete variable domain (other parts from reference TRBV28 and TRBJ2-5): DVKVTQSSRYLVKRTGEKVFLECVQDMDHENMFWYRQDPGLGLRLIYFSYDVKMKEKGDIPEGYSVSREKKERFSLILESASTNQTSMYLCASSFSSGRQETQYFGPGTRLLVL.

In the case of this clone: A junction boundary mismatches the germline segment, possibly from a read error. This chain joins TRBV7-8 and TRBJ2-7, with 11 bases identical to TRBD2. Germline lookup yields CDR1 SGHVS and CDR2 FQNEAQ. The CDR3 runs 14 residues. The CDR3 sequence is CASSVAGGTYEQYF. The DNA of the CDR3 is TGTGCCAGCAGCGTAGCGGGAGGGACCTACGAGCAGTACTTC.